This TCR beta chain was recorded in a study of cytomegalovirus exposure and HLA in healthy donors. Use of 60 Vbeta and 13 Jbeta primers characterized the PCR. Produced via immunoSEQ multiplex PCR; TCRdb's table is partial and in-frame only. Among approximately 150,000 clones listed, 80% to 85% were seen once. V lost 3 bases and J 2 bases, leaving 11 bases between the germline ends. This CDR3 has 14 amino acids. CDR1 is LNHDA and CDR2 is SQIVND in the germline V gene (reference sequence). This clone was observed once. The rearrangement uses TRBV19 and TRBJ2-7, with a tentative D call TRBD2 (6 bases). The receptor's source is a woman aged 25 to 39 in good health and CMV-seronegative. Sequences were obtained from PBMCs. CDR3 sequence (DNA): TGTGCCAGTAGTATGCGGAGGGCCCCCTACGAGCAGTACTTC. Its protein is CASSMRRAPYEQYF.